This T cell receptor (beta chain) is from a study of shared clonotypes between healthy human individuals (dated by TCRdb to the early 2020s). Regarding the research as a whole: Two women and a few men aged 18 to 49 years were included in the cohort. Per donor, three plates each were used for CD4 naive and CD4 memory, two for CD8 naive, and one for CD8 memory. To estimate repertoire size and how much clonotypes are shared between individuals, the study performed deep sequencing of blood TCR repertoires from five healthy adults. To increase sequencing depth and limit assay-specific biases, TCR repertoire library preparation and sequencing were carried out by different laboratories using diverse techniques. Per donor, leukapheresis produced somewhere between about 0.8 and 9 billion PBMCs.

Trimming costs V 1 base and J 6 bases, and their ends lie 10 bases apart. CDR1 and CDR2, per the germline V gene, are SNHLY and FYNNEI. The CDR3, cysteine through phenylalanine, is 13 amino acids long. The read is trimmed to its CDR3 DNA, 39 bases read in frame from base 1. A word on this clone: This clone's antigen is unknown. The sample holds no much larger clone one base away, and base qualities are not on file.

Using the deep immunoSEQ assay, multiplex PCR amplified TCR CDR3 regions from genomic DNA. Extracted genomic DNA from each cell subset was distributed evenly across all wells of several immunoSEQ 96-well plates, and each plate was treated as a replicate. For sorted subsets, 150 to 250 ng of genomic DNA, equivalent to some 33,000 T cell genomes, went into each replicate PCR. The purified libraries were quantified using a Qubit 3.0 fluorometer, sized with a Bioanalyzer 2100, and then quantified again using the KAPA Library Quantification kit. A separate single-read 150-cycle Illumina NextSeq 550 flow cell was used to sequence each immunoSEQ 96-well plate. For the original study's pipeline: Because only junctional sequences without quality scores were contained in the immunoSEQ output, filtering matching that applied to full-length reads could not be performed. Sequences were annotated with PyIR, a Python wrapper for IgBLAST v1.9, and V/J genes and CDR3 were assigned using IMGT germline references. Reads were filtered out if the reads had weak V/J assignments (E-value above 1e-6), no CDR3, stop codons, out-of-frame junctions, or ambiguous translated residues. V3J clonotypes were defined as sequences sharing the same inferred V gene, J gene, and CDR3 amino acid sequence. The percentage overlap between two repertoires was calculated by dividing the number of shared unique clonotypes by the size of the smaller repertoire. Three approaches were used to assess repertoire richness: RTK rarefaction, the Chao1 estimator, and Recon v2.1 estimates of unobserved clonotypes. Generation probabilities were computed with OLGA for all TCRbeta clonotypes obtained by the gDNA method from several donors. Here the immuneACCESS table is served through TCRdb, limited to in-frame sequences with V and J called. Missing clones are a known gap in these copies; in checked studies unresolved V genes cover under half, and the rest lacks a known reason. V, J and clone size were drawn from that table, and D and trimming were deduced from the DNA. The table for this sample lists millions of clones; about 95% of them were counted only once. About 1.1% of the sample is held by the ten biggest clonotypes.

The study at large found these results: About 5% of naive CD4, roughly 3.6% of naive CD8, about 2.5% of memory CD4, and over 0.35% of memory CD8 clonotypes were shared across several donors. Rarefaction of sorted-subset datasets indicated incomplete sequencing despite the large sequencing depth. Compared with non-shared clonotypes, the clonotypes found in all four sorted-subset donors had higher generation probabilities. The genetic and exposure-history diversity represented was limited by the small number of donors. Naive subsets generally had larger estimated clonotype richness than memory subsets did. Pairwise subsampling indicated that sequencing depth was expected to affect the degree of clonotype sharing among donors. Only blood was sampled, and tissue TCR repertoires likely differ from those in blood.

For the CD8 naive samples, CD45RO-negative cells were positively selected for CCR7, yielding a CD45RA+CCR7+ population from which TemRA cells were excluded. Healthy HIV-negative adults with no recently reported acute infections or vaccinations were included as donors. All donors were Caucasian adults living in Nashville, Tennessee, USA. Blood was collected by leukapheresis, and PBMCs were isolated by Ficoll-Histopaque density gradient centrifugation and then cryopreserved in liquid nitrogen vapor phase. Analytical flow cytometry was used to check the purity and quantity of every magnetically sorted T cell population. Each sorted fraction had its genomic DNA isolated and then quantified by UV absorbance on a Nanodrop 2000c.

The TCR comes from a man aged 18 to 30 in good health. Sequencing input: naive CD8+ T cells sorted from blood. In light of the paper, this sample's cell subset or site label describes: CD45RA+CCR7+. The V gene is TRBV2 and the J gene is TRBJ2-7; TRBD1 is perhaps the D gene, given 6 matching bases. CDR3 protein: CASSEGGPVEQYF. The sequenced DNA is TGTGCCAGCAGTGAAGGGGGGCCGGTCGAGCAGTACTTC.